This record looks at one T cell receptor beta chain sequence and its context. Its specificity is not known. This CDR3 is built from 13 residues. V lost 7 bases to trimming and J lost 0 bases, with 10 bases between them. Per germline, CDR1 SGHRS and CDR2 YFSETQ. This sample was included in a study of PD-1 blockade in mismatch repair-deficient tumors. As for the study in general: All were previously treated, progressing patients with about 11 mismatch repair-deficient cancer types. Regarding the study as a whole: Tumor-resident clones, often undetectable pretreatment in blood, expanded then contracted after pembrolizumab.

Profiling relied on immunoSEQ multiplex PCR, and the TCRdb table lists in-frame clones only, not all of them. The table lists 90,000 to 130,000 clones, over 65% of them singletons. All patients were mismatch repair deficient, assessed by either PCR or immunohistochemistry. A few pembrolizumab responders had their TCRs sequenced. The receptor's source is an adult with mismatch repair-deficient cancer. V gene TRBV5-1 combines with J gene TRBJ2-5; no firm D call. The input for sequencing was peripheral blood, taken 60 weeks after starting pembrolizumab. The CDR3 nucleotides read TGCGCCAGCTCTATGGGGTACCAAGAGACCCAGTACTTC. It translates to CASSMGYQETQYF.